The TCR beta chain under discussion was sequenced for a study of T-cell reconstitution after alpha-beta-depleted transplantation in children. Findings of the study overall: T cells produced anew were the main source of T-cell counts and diversity one year after transplant. Roughly two months post-transplant, alpha-beta T cells reportedly originated from several hundred graft clones that had expanded. The study traced high day-60 TCRbeta diversity in some patients to surviving recipient T cells and thymic progenitors.

V gave up 3 bases and J gave up 2 bases; unmatched junction bases: 3. The CDR3 runs to 15 residues. From germline, CDR1 is KGHSH and CDR2 LQKENI. Unique molecular identifiers were used in preparing the TCRbeta library. TCRdb analysed the PCR reads with MiXCR anew, one entry per CDR3 protein. The profile shows about 16,000 distinct CDR3 sequences, about 7.7% of them singletons. As to this clonotype: The antigen remains unidentified.

This sequence was found in a boy younger than two who had a stem cell transplant for Wiskott-Aldrich syndrome, so the T cells may come from the graft donor. V is TRBV18 and J is TRBJ2-1; 8 bases map to TRBD2. The input for sequencing was PBMCs, mostly from graft donor cells, taken 60 days after TCRalphabeta/CD19-depleted stem cell transplant. The CDR3 DNA reads TGTGCCAGCTCACCCTTTAGCGGGACCTACAATGAGCAGTTCTTC. This gives the protein CASSPFSGTYNEQFF.